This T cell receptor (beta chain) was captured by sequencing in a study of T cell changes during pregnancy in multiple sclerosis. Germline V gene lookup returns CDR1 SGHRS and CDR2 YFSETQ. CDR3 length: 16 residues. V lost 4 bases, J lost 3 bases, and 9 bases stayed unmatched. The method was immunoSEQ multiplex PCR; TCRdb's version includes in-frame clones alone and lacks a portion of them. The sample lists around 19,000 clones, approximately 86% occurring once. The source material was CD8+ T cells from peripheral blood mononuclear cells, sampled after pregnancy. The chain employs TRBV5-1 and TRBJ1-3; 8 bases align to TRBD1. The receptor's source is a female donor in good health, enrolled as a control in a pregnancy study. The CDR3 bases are TGCGCCAGCAGCCCAGGACAGGGAAGGTTTGGAAACACCATATATTTT. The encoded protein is CASSPGQGRFGNTIYF.